A single sample gave rise to the 17 T cell receptor beta chains below, sequenced in a study of monozygotic twins with inflammatory bowel disease. No DNA is given; TCRdb re-called the 5' RACE reads and lists each CDR3 protein once. The record lists 120,000 to 150,000 distinct CDR3 sequences, of which the ten most abundant hold under 2.5%. The specimen was blood. These receptors were obtained from a human donor with ulcerative colitis or Crohn's disease, or a healthy co-twin of an affected twin (not recorded which).

J is TRBJ1-2 and V is TRBV2. CDR3 length: 13 amino acids. From germline, CDR1 is SNHLY and CDR2 FYNNEI. CDR3 region: CASTEGNMHGYTF.

The gene calls are TRBV30 and TRBJ1-2; TCRdb outputs TRBD1, but without DNA this stays unchecked. CDR3 length: 13 residues. Germline assignment: CDR1 GTSNPN and CDR2 SVGIG (reference sequence). CDR3 sequence reads: CAWRGVQNYGYTF. The variable domain in full, with the rest retrieved from reference TRBV30 and TRBJ1-2, is SQTIHQWPATLVQPVGSPLSLECTVEGTSNPNLYWYRQAAGRGLQLLFYSVGIGQISSEVPQNLSASRPQDRQFILSSKKLLLSDSGFYLCAWRGVQNYGYTFGSGTRLTVV.

The chain employs TRBV7-2 and TRBJ1-5; the TRBD1 assignment by TCRdb is unverifiable without DNA. Germline-derived CDR1 and CDR2 are SGHTA and FQGNSA. The CDR3 has 14 amino acids. The CDR3 is CASSLGLQGGSQHF.

The J gene is TRBJ2-5, the V gene TRBV29-1; no DNA is available, so the TRBD1 call from TCRdb remains unchecked. CDR3 length: 15 amino acids. The V gene's germline CDR1 is SQVTM and CDR2 ANQGSEA. CDR3 sequence reads: CSVEGRQGLKETQYF.

V usage is TRBV7-2 and J usage is TRBJ1-6; the TRBD1 assignment by TCRdb is unverifiable without DNA. The germline V gene has CDR1 SGHTA and CDR2 FQGNSA. The CDR3 runs 14 residues. CDR3 sequence reads: CASSFDRVNSPLHF.

The CDR3 region is CASTISEAGELFF. The chain couples TRBV5-1 to TRBJ2-2. The CDR3 runs 13 residues. Per the germline V gene, CDR1 is SGHRS and CDR2 is YFSETQ.

The rearrangement links TRBV7-2 to TRBJ1-6; the D call from TCRdb, TRBD1, cannot be confirmed without DNA. This CDR3 spans 15 amino acids. CDR1 is SGHTA, CDR2 FQGNSA, per germline. This CDR3 reads CASSWDRNYNSPLHF.

This chain links TRBV7-9 with TRBJ1-4. The germline V gene has CDR1 SEHNR and CDR2 FQNEAQ (reference sequence). The CDR3 contains 14 residues. CDR3: CASSLVDGNEKLFF.

J is TRBJ2-1 and V is TRBV9; the TRBD1 assignment by TCRdb is unverifiable without DNA. CDR3 size: 15 residues. Germline V CDR1 and CDR2: SGDLS, YYNGEE. CDR3 loop: CASTPQAGSYNEQFF.

This rearrangement joins TRBV20-1 to TRBJ1-4; without DNA, the TCRdb call of TRBD1 cannot be checked. CDR1 and CDR2 from the germline V gene are DFQATT and SNEGSKA (reference sequence). The CDR3 covers 13 residues. CDR3 amino acids: CSARASTPGKLFF.

This rearrangement joins TRBV12-3 or TRBV12-4 to TRBJ2-2. CDR3 size: 13 residues. The CDR3 loop is CASSLTLTGELFF.

J is TRBJ2-5 and V is TRBV7-8. Germline lookup yields CDR1 SGHVS and CDR2 FQNEAQ. The CDR3 length is 15 residues. The CDR3 loop reads CASSDIGRSQETQYF.

V usage is TRBV5-5 and J usage is TRBJ1-5; TCRdb selects TRBD1, and the lack of DNA leaves this call unchecked. This CDR3 has 13 amino acids. Per germline, CDR1 SGHKS and CDR2 YYEKEE (reference sequence). The CDR3 sequence: CASSLLDGGTEHF.

The chain couples TRBV10-3 to TRBJ1-1. The CDR3 consists of 13 residues. Germline V CDR1 and CDR2: ENHRY, SYGVKD. The CDR3 protein is CAISDSANTEAFF.

The chain links TRBV19 to TRBJ1-2. The CDR3 totals 16 residues. Germline V gene data show CDR1 as LNHDA and CDR2 as SQIVND (reference sequence). CDR3 residues: CASMSYTESSSYGYTF. The variable domain in full, with the rest retrieved from reference TRBV19 and TRBJ1-2, is DGGITQSPKYLFRKEGQNVTLSCEQNLNHDAMYWYRQDPGQGLRLIYYSQIVNDFQKGDIAEGYSVSREKKESFPLTVTSAQKNPTAFYLCASMSYTESSSYGYTFGSGTRLTVV.

The rearrangement joins TRBV30 to TRBJ2-7; the D gene TCRdb calls, TRBD1, cannot be checked with no DNA. CDR3 length: 15 residues. The germline gives CDR1 GTSNPN, CDR2 SVGIG (reference sequence). The CDR3 reads CAWSAGLGPIYEQYF.

The rearrangement links TRBV11-1 to TRBJ2-3; as DNA is missing, the TRBD1 call by TCRdb cannot be tested. CDR3 length: 14 residues. CDR1 SGHAT and CDR2 FQDESV come from the germline V gene (reference sequence). CDR3 sequence reads: CASRAGGSLSTQYF. The full variable domain, in which reference TRBV11-1 and TRBJ2-3 provide the parts outside the CDR3, is EAEVAQSPRYKITEKSQAVAFWCDPISGHATLYWYRQILGQGPELLVQFQDESVVDDSQLPKDRFSAERLKGVDSTLKIQPAELGDSAMYLCASRAGGSLSTQYFGPGTRLTVL.